A selection of T cell receptor beta chains follows, all from one sample in a study of blood T cell repertoires in COVID-19. The assay was immunoSEQ multiplex PCR, and TCRdb's table has in-frame clones only and misses some. Of about 140,000 clones listed, around 85% are singletons. The sample taken for sequencing was peripheral blood. The receptors were sampled from a man aged 45 to 65 with acute or convalescent COVID-19. Both conserved end residues are part of each CDR3. D genes are given only for firm matches. Size is stated for part of the rows, as once, few or many counts, or as a class when the clone is expanded.

clone size | D gene | J gene | V gene | CDR3 protein | CDR3 DNA
NA | NA | TRBJ2-5 | TRBV12-3/TRBV12-4 | CASSLGSGGTQYF | TGTGCCAGCAGTTTAGGCTCCGGTGGGACCCAGTACTTC
NA | NA | TRBJ1-1 | TRBV6-5 | CASRADRLRKAFF | TGTGCCAGCAGAGCCGACAGGCTAAGGAAAGCTTTCTTT
once | TRBD1 | TRBJ1-5 | TRBV19 | CASNSPFRDRGHSNQPQHF | TGTGCCAGTAACTCACCTTTCCGGGACAGGGGGCATAGCAATCAGCCCCAGCATTTT
NA | TRBD2 | TRBJ2-1 | TRBV4-2 | CASSQADSGGRDEQFF | TGTGCCAGCAGCCAAGCTGATAGCGGGGGGCGGGATGAGCAGTTCTTC
NA | NA | TRBJ1-2 | TRBV10-2 | CASSEGQGYGYTF | TGCGCCAGCAGTGAAGGGCAGGGCTATGGCTACACCTTC
NA | NA | TRBJ1-1 | TRBV12-3/TRBV12-4 | CASNSEAFF | TGTGCCAGCAACTCGGAAGCTTTCTTT
NA | NA | TRBJ1-3 | TRBV12-3/TRBV12-4 | CASSSTGNTIYF | TGTGCCAGCAGCTCGACAGGAAACACCATATATTTT
NA | NA | TRBJ1-2 | TRBV18 | CASSRSEASPLKSYGYTF | TGTGCCAGCTCACGCTCCGAGGCCAGCCCCCTTAAATCCTATGGCTACACCTTC
NA | NA | TRBJ1-2 | TRBV9 | CASSSAGAGYTF | TGTGCCAGCAGTTCGGCAGGGGCAGGCTACACCTTC
NA | NA | TRBJ2-3 | TRBV27 | CASSLYPSSDTQYF | TGTGCCAGCAGTTTATATCCTAGTTCAGATACGCAGTATTTT
once | NA | TRBJ2-5 | TRBV10-3 | CAISESGAPQGTQYF | TGTGCCATCAGTGAGTCGGGGGCGCCCCAAGGGACCCAGTACTTC
NA | TRBD1 | TRBJ2-5 | TRBV5-4 | CASSFRDSQETQYF | TGTGCCAGCAGCTTCCGGGACAGCCAAGAGACCCAGTACTTC
NA | TRBD1 | TRBJ1-2 | TRBV7-2 | CASSLAPGTVGPGYGYTF | TGTGCCAGCAGCTTAGCCCCGGGGACAGTAGGCCCGGGGTATGGCTACACCTTC
NA | TRBD1 | TRBJ2-2 | TRBV2 | CASRETGANTGELFF | TGTGCCAGCAGAGAGACAGGGGCGAACACCGGGGAGCTGTTTTTT
NA | TRBD1 | TRBJ2-2 | TRBV7-9 | CASSGRQGTNTGELFF | TGTGCCAGCAGCGGGAGACAGGGAACGAACACCGGGGAGCTGTTTTTT
NA | NA | TRBJ2-1 | TRBV2 | CASSEEMESYNEQFF | TGTGCCAGCAGTGAGGAGATGGAGTCCTACAATGAGCAGTTCTTC
NA | NA | TRBJ1-1 | TRBV7-3 | CASSAKSGEAFF | TGTGCCAGCAGCGCTAAGTCCGGGGAAGCTTTCTTT
NA | NA | TRBJ2-3 | TRBV11-3 | CASSLGRDSDTQYF | TGTGCCAGCAGCTTAGGTAGGGACTCAGATACGCAGTATTTT
NA | TRBD2 | TRBJ2-7 | TRBV4-1 | CASSQDGTSGGYEQYF | TGCGCCAGCAGCCAAGATGGGACTAGCGGGGGGTACGAGCAGTACTTC
NA | NA | TRBJ2-1 | TRBV7-9 | CASSNTGAVNEQFF | TGTGCCAGCAGTAACACGGGAGCGGTCAATGAGCAGTTCTTC
NA | TRBD1 | TRBJ2-4 | TRBV6-1 | CASSERGTVIDIQYF | TGTGCCAGCAGTGAAAGAGGGACAGTTATTGACATTCAGTACTTC
NA | NA | TRBJ1-1 | TRBV9 | CASSMDSRNTEAFF | TGTGCCAGCAGCATGGACTCACGGAACACTGAAGCTTTCTTT
NA | TRBD2 | TRBJ2-1 | TRBV30 | CAWERGGNNEQFF | TGTGCCTGGGAGCGGGGGGGAAACAATGAGCAGTTCTTC
NA | NA | TRBJ1-1 | TRBV10-3 | CATVDSLNTEAFF | TGTGCCACGGTGGACAGCTTGAACACTGAAGCTTTCTTT
NA | TRBD2 | TRBJ2-7 | TRBV30 | CAWSASGGAYEQYF | TGTGCCTGGAGTGCTAGCGGGGGGGCGTACGAGCAGTACTTC
NA | TRBD1 | TRBJ2-1 | TRBV5-4 | CASSEDRTLYNEQFF | TGTGCCAGCAGCGAGGACAGGACTCTCTACAATGAGCAGTTCTTC
NA | NA | TRBJ1-1 | TRBV7-3 | CASSSSGDSNTEAFF | TGTGCCAGCAGCTCTTCAGGGGATTCGAACACTGAAGCTTTCTTT
NA | NA | TRBJ1-1 | TRBV9 | CASSVAPENTEAFF | TGTGCCAGCAGCGTAGCCCCAGAGAACACTGAAGCTTTCTTT
NA | NA | TRBJ2-2 | TRBV11-1 | CASRGFPLNTGELFF | TGTGCCAGCCGAGGGTTTCCCCTGAACACCGGGGAGCTGTTTTTT
NA | TRBD1 | TRBJ1-1 | TRBV5-1 | CASFSGTGGTEAFF | TGCGCCAGCTTCTCCGGGACAGGGGGTACTGAAGCTTTCTTT
NA | NA | TRBJ1-5 | TRBV20-1 | CSASEQGDTHQPQHF | TGCAGTGCTAGTGAACAAGGCGACACTCATCAGCCCCAGCATTTT
NA | NA | TRBJ1-2 | TRBV7-8 | CASSLRQGEAGYTF | TGTGCCAGCAGCCTCCGCCAGGGCGAAGCTGGCTACACCTTC
NA | TRBD1 | TRBJ1-1 | TRBV6-6 | CASSYLTGVTEAFF | TGTGCCAGCAGTTATCTTACAGGGGTCACTGAAGCTTTCTTT
once | NA | TRBJ2-3 | TRBV13 | CASSLKSGSITDTQYF | TGTGCCAGCAGCTTGAAGTCGGGTTCCATCACAGATACGCAGTATTTT
NA | TRBD1 | TRBJ2-7 | TRBV5-6 | CASSTRTGGLVQYF | TGTGCCAGCAGCACACGGACAGGGGGCCTGGTGCAGTACTTC
NA | NA | TRBJ2-7 | TRBV7-9 | CASSQHRDFYEQYF | TGTGCCAGCAGCCAACACCGGGACTTCTACGAGCAGTACTTC
NA | NA | TRBJ1-2 | TRBV6-5 | CASSFSLNYGYTF | TGTGCCAGCAGTTTTTCACTAAACTATGGCTACACCTTC